This T cell receptor beta chain was sequenced in a study of response to subunit inactivated influenza vaccine. General study findings and limits: T cells newly recruited by each seasonal influenza vaccination are few, the authors suggested.

TCRdb re-called the RT-PCR reads through MiXCR, storing one row per CDR3 protein. This sample yields 530,000 or so distinct CDR3 sequences, of which 14% are seen a single time; around 10% belongs to the top ten. Regarding this clonotype: The antigen is unknown.

This receptor was taken from a man between 45 and 60 years old who received an inactivated influenza vaccine. Sample: PBMCs from blood, taken about 12 days after vaccination.

CDR3 sequence: CASSQDAQGAGIQYF. Written as DNA, the CDR3 is TGCGCCAGCAGCCAAGATGCACAGGGAGCTGGCATTCAGTACTTC. The chain links TRBV4-1 to TRBJ2-4; perhaps TRBD1 as D (6 bases). This CDR3 has 15 amino acids. Per germline, CDR1 MGHRA and CDR2 YSYEKL. V lost 0 bases to trimming and J lost 9 bases, with 15 bases between them.